This TCR beta chain was captured by sequencing in a study of CD8+ T cells in alopecia areata. Treatment noted: oral pan-JAK inhibitor, 5-10 mg twice daily. CDR1 is GTSNPN, CDR2 SVGIG, per germline (reference sequence). V was cut by 4 bases and J by 5 bases, with 14 bases left in between. The CDR3 loop spans 13 amino acids. This clone has a single count. The sequencing template was cDNA reverse transcribed from extracted RNA. Libraries were prepared by immunoSEQ multiplex PCR; TCRdb keeps only in-frame clonotypes and omits some of them. The sample lists fewer than 250,000 clones; around 60% were seen once.

The chain combines TRBV30 with TRBJ1-1; TRBD1 might be the D (5 bases). The material sequenced was CD4+ T cells sorted from blood, taken at week 4, from a patient treated with tofacitinib. The clonotype was recovered from a human donor with alopecia areata. DNA for the CDR3: TGTGCCTGGAAGGTGGGGCGGGCGACTGAAGCTTTCTTT. Its translation is CAWKVGRATEAFF.